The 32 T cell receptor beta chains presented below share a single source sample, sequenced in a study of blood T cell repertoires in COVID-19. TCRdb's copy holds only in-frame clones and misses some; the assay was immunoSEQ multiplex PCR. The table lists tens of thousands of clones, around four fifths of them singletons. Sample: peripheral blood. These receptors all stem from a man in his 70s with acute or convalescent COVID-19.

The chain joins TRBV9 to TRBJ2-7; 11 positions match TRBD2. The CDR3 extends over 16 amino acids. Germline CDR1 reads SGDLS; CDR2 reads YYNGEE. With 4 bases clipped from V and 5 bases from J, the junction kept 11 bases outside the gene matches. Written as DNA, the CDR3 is TGTGCCAGCAGCAAAACCCCTACTAGCGGGGGTGACGAGCAGTACTTC. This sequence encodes CASSKTPTSGGDEQYF.

CDR3 sequence reads: CASRNSGGLYEQYF. The DNA for the CDR3 is TGTGCCAGCAGGAACTCAGGGGGGCTCTACGAGCAGTACTTC. The chain combines TRBV5-6 with TRBJ2-7, with D maybe TRBD1 (7 bases). V lost 5 bases, J lost 3 bases, and 15 bases lay in between. The CDR3 extends over 14 amino acids. Germline CDR1 and CDR2: SGHDT and YYEEEE.

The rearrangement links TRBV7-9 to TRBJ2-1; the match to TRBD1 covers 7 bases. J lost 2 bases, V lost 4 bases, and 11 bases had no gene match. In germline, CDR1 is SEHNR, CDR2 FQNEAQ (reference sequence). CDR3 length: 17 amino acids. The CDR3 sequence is CASSSTGARNAYNEQFF. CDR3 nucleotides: TGTGCCAGCAGCTCAACAGGGGCTCGTAATGCCTACAATGAGCAGTTCTTC.

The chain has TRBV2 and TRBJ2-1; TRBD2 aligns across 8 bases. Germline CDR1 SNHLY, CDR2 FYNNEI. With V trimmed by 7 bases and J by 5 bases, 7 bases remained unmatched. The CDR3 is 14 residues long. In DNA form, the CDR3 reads TGTGCCAGCACCCGGGGGGGGATCAACAATGAGCAGTTCTTC. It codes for CASTRGGINNEQFF. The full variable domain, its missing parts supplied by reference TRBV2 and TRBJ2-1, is EPEVTQTPSHQVTQMGQEVILRCVPISNHLYFYWYRQILGQKVEFLVSFYNNEISEKSEIFDDQFSVERPDGSNFTLKIRSTKLEDSAMYFCASTRGGINNEQFFGPGTRLTVL.

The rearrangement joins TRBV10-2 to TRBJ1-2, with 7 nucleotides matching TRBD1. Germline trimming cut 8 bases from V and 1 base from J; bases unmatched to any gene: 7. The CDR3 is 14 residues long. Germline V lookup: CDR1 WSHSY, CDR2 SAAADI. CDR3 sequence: CASQDRQNNYGYTF. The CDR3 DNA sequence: TGCGCCAGCCAGGACAGGCAAAATAACTATGGCTACACCTTC.

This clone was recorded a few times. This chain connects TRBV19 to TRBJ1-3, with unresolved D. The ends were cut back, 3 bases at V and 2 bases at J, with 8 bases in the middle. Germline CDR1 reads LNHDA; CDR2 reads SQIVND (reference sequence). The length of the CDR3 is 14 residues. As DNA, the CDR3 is TGTGCCAGTAGTATCACGGTTACTGGAAACACCATATATTTT. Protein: CASSITVTGNTIYF.

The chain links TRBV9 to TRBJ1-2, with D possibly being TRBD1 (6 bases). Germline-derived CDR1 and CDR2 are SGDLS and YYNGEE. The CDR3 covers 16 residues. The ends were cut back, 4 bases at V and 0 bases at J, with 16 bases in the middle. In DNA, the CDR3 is TGTGCCAGCAGCCCCCGACGGGGGGCCCCTAACTATGGCTACACCTTC. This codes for CASSPRRGAPNYGYTF.

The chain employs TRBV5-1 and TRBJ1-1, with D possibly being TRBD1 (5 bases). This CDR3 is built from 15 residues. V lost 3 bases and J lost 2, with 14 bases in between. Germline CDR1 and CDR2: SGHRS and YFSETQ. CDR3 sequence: CASSWSTATNTEAFF. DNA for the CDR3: TGCGCCAGCAGCTGGTCGACAGCCACCAACACTGAAGCTTTCTTT.

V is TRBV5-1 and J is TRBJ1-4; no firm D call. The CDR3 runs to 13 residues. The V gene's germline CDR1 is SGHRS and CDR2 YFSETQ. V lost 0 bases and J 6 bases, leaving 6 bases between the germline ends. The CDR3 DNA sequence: TGCGCCAGCAGCTTGGATCGTTATGAAAAACTGTTTTTT. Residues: CASSLDRYEKLFF. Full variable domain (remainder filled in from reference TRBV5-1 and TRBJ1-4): KAGVTQTPRYLIKTRGQQVTLSCSPISGHRSVSWYQQTPGQGLQFLFEYFSETQRNKGNFPGRFSGRQFSNSRSEMNVSTLELGDSALYLCASSLDRYEKLFFGSGTQLSVL.

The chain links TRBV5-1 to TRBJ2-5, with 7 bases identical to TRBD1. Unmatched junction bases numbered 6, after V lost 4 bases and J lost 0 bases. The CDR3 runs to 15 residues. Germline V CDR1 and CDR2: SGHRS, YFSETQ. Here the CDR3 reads CASSPGQTNQETQYF. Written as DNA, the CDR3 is TGCGCCAGCAGCCCGGGACAGACAAACCAAGAGACCCAGTACTTC.

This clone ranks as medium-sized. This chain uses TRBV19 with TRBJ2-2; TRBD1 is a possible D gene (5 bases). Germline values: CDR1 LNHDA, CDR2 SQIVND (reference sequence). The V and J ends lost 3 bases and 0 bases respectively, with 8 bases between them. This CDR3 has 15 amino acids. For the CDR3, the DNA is TGTGCCAGTAGTATGGGCAGGGCGAACACCGGGGAGCTGTTTTTT. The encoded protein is CASSMGRANTGELFF.

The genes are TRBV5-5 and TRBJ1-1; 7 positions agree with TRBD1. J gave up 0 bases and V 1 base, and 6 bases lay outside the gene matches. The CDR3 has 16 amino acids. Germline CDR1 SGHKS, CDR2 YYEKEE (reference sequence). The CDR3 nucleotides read TGTGCCAGCAGCTTGATGGAACAGGGGATGAACACTGAAGCTTTCTTT. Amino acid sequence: CASSLMEQGMNTEAFF.

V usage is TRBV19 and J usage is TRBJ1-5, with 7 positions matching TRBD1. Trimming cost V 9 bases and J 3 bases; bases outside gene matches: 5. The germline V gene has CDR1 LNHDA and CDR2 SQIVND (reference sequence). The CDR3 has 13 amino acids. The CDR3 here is CASQGQINQPQHF. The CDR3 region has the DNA TGTGCCAGCCAGGGACAGATCAATCAGCCCCAGCATTTT.

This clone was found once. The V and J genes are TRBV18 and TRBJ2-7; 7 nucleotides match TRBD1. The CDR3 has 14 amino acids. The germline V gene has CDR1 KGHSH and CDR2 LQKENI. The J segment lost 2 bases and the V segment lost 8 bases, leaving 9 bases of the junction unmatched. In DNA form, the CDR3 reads TGTGCCAGCCAAGGGACAGTCGGGACCTACGAGCAGTACTTC. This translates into CASQGTVGTYEQYF.

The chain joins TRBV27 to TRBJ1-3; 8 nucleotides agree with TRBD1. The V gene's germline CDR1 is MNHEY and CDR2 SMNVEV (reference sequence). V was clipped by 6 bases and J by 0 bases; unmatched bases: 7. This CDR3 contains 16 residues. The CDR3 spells CASSPLGQGSGNTIYF. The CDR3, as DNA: TGTGCCAGCAGCCCCCTCGGACAGGGCTCTGGAAACACCATATATTTT.

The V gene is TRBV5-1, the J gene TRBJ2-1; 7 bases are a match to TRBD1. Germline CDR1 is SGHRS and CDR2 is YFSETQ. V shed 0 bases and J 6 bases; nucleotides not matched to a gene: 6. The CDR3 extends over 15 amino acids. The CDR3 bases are TGCGCCAGCAGCTTGGCCGGGACAGTAGCCAATGAGCAGTTCTTC. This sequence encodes CASSLAGTVANEQFF.

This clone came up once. This chain's CDR3 is CASSEASGQGAYEQYF. The CDR3 nucleotides are TGTGCCAGCAGTGAAGCCTCTGGACAGGGGGCCTACGAGCAGTACTTC. This rearrangement joins TRBV6-1 to TRBJ2-7; 10 bases map to TRBD1. Germline values: CDR1 MNHNS, CDR2 SASEGT. The ends lost 0 bases at V and 2 bases at J; junction bases unmatched: 4. The length of the CDR3 is 16 residues.

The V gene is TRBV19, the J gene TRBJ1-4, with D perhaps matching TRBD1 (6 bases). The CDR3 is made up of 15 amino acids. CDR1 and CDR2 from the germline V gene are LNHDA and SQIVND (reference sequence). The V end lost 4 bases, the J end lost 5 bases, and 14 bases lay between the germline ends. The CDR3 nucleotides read TGTGCCAGTAGTACGTCGGGACACCGAAATGAAAAACTGTTTTTT. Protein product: CASSTSGHRNEKLFF.

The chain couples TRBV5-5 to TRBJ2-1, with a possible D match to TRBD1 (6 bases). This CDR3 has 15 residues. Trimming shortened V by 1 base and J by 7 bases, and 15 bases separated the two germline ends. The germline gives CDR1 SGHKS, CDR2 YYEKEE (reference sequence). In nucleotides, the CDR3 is TGTGCCAGCAGCTTGACTTACAGGGAGAAGAATGAGCAGTTCTTC. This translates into CASSLTYREKNEQFF.

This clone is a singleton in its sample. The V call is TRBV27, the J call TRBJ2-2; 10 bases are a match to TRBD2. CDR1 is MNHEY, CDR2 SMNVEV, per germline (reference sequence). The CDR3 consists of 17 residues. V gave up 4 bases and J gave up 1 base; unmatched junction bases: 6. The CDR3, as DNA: TGTGCCAGCAGTTGGATAGCGGGGGGTCTGAACACCGGGGAGCTGTTTTTT. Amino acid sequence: CASSWIAGGLNTGELFF.

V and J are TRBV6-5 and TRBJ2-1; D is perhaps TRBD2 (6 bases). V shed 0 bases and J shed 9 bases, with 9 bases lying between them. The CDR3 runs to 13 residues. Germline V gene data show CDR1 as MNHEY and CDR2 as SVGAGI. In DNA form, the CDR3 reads TGTGCCAGCAGTTACTCCGGGGGAGCTGAGCAGTTCTTC. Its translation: CASSYSGGAEQFF.

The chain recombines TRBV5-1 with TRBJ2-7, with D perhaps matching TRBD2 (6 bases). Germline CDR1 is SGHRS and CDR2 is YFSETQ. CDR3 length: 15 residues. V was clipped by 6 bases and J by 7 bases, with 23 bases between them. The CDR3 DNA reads TGCGCCAGCACGGGGGACCAACTCTCCTCCCGTGAGCAGTACTTC. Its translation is CASTGDQLSSREQYF.

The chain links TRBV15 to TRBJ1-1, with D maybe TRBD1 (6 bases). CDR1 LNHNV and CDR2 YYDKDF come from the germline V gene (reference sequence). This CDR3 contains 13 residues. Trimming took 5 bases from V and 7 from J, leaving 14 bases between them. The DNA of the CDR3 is TGTGCCACCAGCGTCCGAGGGGGAATTGAAGCTTTCTTT. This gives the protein CATSVRGGIEAFF. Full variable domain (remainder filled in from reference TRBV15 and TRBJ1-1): DAMVIQNPRYQVTQFGKPVTLSCSQTLNHNVMYWYQQKSSQAPKLLFHYYDKDFNNEADTPDNFQSRRPNTSFCFLDIRSPGLGDTAMYLCATSVRGGIEAFFGQGTRLTVV.

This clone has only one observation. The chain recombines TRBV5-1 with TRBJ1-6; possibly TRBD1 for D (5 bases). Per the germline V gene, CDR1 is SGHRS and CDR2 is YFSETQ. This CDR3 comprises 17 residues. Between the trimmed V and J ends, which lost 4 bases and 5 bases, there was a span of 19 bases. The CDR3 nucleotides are TGCGCCAGCAGCCCCCAAGGACCGGACACTGATAATTCACCCCTCCACTTT. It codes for CASSPQGPDTDNSPLHF.

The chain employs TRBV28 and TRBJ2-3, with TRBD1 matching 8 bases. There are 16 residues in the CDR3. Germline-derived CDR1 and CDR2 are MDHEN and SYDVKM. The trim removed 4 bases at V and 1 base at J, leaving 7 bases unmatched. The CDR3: CASSSPRGLGTDTQYF. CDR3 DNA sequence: TGTGCCAGCAGTTCCCCCAGGGGGCTCGGCACAGATACGCAGTATTTT.

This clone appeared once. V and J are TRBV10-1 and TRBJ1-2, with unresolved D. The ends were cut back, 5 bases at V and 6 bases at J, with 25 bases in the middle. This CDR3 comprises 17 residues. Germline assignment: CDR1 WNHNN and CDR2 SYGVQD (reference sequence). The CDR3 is CASSTTVLARGENGYTF. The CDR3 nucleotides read TGCGCCAGCAGTACCACGGTTCTTGCCAGAGGAGAGAATGGCTACACCTTC.

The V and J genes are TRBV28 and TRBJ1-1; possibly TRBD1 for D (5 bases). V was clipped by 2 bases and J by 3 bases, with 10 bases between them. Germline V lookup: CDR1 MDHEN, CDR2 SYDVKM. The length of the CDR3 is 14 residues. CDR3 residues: CASSLAGDYTEAFF. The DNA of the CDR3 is TGTGCCAGCAGTTTAGCCGGGGACTACACTGAAGCTTTCTTT.

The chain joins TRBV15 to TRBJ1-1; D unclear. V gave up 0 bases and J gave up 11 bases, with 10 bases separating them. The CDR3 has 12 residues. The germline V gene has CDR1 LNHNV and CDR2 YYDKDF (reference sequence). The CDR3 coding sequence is TGTGCCACCAGCAGAGAGGAGGGTTTGGCTTTCTTT. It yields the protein CATSREEGLAFF.

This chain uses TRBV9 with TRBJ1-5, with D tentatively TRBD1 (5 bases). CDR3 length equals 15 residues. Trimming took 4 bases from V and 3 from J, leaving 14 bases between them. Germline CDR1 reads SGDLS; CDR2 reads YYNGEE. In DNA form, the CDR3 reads TGTGCCAGCAGCCTCGGGGGGGGTAACAATCAGCCCCAGCATTTT. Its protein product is CASSLGGGNNQPQHF. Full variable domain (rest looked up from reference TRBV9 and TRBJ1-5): DSGVTQTPKHLITATGQRVTLRCSPRSGDLSVYWYQQSLDQGLQFLIQYYNGEERAKGNILERFSAQQFPDLHSELNLSSLELGDSALYFCASSLGGGNNQPQHFGDGTRLSIL.

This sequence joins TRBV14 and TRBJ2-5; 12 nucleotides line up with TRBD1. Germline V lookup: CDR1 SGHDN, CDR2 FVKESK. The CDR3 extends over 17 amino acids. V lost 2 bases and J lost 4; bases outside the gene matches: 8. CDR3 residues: CASSQPFWDRGPETQYF. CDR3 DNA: TGTGCCAGCAGCCAACCTTTCTGGGACAGGGGGCCAGAGACCCAGTACTTC.

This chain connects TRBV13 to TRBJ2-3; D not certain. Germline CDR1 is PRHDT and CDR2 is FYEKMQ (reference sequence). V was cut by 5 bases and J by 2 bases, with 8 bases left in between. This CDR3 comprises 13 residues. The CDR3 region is CASSLSATDTQYF. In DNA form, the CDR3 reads TGTGCCAGCAGCCTCAGTGCCACAGATACGCAGTATTTT.

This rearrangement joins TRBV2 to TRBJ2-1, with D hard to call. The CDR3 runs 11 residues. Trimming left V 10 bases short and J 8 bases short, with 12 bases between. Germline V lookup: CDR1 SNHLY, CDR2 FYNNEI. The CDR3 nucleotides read TGTGCCACCACTCTGTTCGATGAGCAGTTCTTC. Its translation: CATTLFDEQFF.